The 5 T cell receptor beta chains reported below all come from one sample, sequenced in a study of T-cell memory formation after mild COVID-19. TCRdb re-derived calls from the 5' RACE reads in MiXCR, one entry per CDR3 protein. This table has about 290,000 distinct CDR3 sequences, roughly 18% appearing once. Source material: PBMCs or a T cell subset sorted from them (not recorded which). The receptors come from a man between 18 and 35 years old who had mild COVID-19 (a few samples of this study predate the infection). Cell type and time point are not known.

This clonotype was seen repeatedly, ten times or more. This chain connects TRBV28 to TRBJ1-2; D not certain. Germline assignment: CDR1 MDHEN and CDR2 SYDVKM. This CDR3 spans 12 amino acids. V was clipped by 4 bases and J by 5 bases, with 8 bases between them. CDR3 sequence reads: CASSSSSYGYTF. CDR3 DNA sequence: TGTGCCAGCAGTTCCTCTTCTTATGGCTACACCTTC.

This chain joins TRBV5-1 and TRBJ2-6; perhaps TRBD2 as D (6 bases). Germline loops: CDR1 SGHRS, CDR2 YFSETQ. Trimming cost V 4 bases and J 4 bases, with 12 bases left between them. CDR3 length equals 15 residues. The DNA for the CDR3 is TGCGCCAGCAGCCGGACGGGGGACGGGGCCAACGTCCTGACTTTC. Amino acids: CASSRTGDGANVLTF. The variable domain in full, completed from reference TRBV5-1 and TRBJ2-6, reads KAGVTQTPRYLIKTRGQQVTLSCSPISGHRSVSWYQQTPGQGLQFLFEYFSETQRNKGNFPGRFSGRQFSNSRSEMNVSTLELGDSALYLCASSRTGDGANVLTFGAGSRLTVL.

This clonotype was counted between two and nine times. This chain links TRBV6-4 with TRBJ2-1; 7 bases agree with TRBD1. The CDR3 runs to 15 residues. Trimming removed 5 bases from V and 5 bases from J; junction bases left unmatched: 9. CDR1 is MRHNA, CDR2 SNTAGT, per germline. CDR3 region: CASSYETGIHNEQFF. The CDR3 DNA sequence: TGTGCCAGCAGTTACGAGACAGGGATCCACAATGAGCAGTTCTTC.

The chain recombines TRBV3-1 with TRBJ1-1; D call uncertain. Looked up from germline, CDR1 is LGHDT and CDR2 is YNNKEL (reference sequence). V was pared by 2 bases and J by 6 bases, with 13 bases between. The CDR3 contains 14 residues. CDR3 sequence reads: CASSQLMEPSEAFF. The CDR3 coding sequence is TGTGCCAGCAGCCAACTGATGGAGCCCTCTGAAGCTTTCTTT.

This clonotype was detected only a few times. This chain links TRBV7-9 with TRBJ2-7; TRBD2 agrees at 7 bases. Per the germline V gene, CDR1 is SEHNR and CDR2 is FQNEAQ (reference sequence). Trimming removed 4 bases from V and 5 bases from J; junction bases left unmatched: 8. The CDR3 is 14 amino acids. In nucleotides, the CDR3 is TGTGCCAGCAGCTCGCAAGCGGGGATCCACGAGCAGTACTTC. Amino acids: CASSSQAGIHEQYF.